This entry lists 23 T cell receptor beta chains sequenced from one sample in a study of human T cells and chemical hapten exposure. As for time point: pre-sensitization, week 0. The sample's treatment: therapeutic diphenylcyclopropenone sensitization with weekly scalp DPC. One entry per CDR3 protein results from TCRdb running MiXCR on the RACE reads. Of about 350,000 distinct CDR3 sequences listed, 4.5% to 7% are singletons. The specimen was whole blood, collected in connection with sensitization to the hapten diphenylcyclopropenone (DPC). These receptors were collected from a woman younger than 35 with alopecia areata. Some clones in this sample may be carry-over from other donors' samples.

This clonotype has only a few counts. The rearrangement uses TRBV5-6 and TRBJ2-2, with D possibly matching TRBD1 (6 bases). V was cut by 2 bases and J by 9 bases, with 11 bases left in between. This CDR3 is built from 13 residues. CDR1 is SGHDT, CDR2 YYEEEE, per germline. The CDR3 bases are TGTGCCAGCAGCTTACAGGGAGCTTGGGAGCTGTTTTTT. Its protein is CASSLQGAWELFF.

In its sample, this clonotype was seen many times. CDR3 nucleotide sequence: TGCAGTGCTAGAATAGGACAGGGCAATACGCAGTATTTT. Amino acid sequence: CSARIGQGNTQYF. The chain links TRBV20-1 to TRBJ2-3; 8 nucleotides match TRBD1. J was trimmed by 7 bases and V by 2 bases; bases with no gene match: 5. CDR1 and CDR2 from the germline V gene are DFQATT and SNEGSKA (reference sequence). CDR3 length: 13 residues.

The V call is TRBV13, the J call TRBJ1-3; no firm D call. Trimming stripped 3 bases from V and 2 bases from J, with 8 bases between. The CDR3 spans 14 residues. The germline V gene encodes CDR1 PRHDT and CDR2 FYEKMQ (reference sequence). Here the CDR3 DNA reads TGTGCCAGCAGCTTGGGATCTGCTGGAAACACCATATATTTT. This translates into CASSLGSAGNTIYF.

This sequence joins TRBV5-1 and TRBJ2-5; D remains unclear. This CDR3 is 12 amino acids long. From germline, CDR1 is SGHRS and CDR2 YFSETQ. Between the trimmed V and J ends, which lost 4 bases and 8 bases, there was a span of 12 bases. The CDR3 loop is CASSLGQSTQYF. As DNA, the CDR3 is TGCGCCAGCAGCCTGGGTCAGTCTACCCAGTACTTC.

This clonotype was counted ten times or more. The chain recombines TRBV7-2 with TRBJ1-6; D is unresolved. Germline loops: CDR1 SGHTA, CDR2 FQGNSA. The CDR3 runs 11 residues. Trimming took 6 bases from V and 7 from J, leaving 4 bases between them. CDR3 DNA sequence: TGTGCCAGCAGTTCGAATTCACCCCTCCACTTT. This translates into CASSSNSPLHF.

This clonotype was seen many times. The chain employs TRBV12-3 or TRBV12-4 and TRBJ1-1; 9 nucleotides match TRBD1. The V and J ends lost 5 bases and 3 bases, in that order; junction bases with no gene match: 7. The CDR3 runs 15 residues. CDR3 amino acids: CASSPRDRVYTEAFF. In DNA, the CDR3 is TGTGCCAGCAGTCCACGGGACAGGGTTTACACTGAAGCTTTCTTT.

This clonotype was seen a handful of times. J is TRBJ1-1 and V is TRBV10-2; no clear D gene. CDR1 and CDR2 from the germline V gene are WSHSY and SAAADI. Deletions cut 7 bases from V and 5 bases from J, with 11 bases between. This CDR3 has 12 amino acids. CDR3 nucleotide sequence: TGCGCCAGCATGCCAGCAGAGACTGAAGCTTTCTTT. This sequence encodes CASMPAETEAFF.

The chain couples TRBV18 to TRBJ1-5, with TRBD1 matching over 9 bases. Germline V gene data show CDR1 as KGHSH and CDR2 as LQKENI. This CDR3 has 15 residues. V shed 2 bases, J shed 8 bases, and the junction held 7 bases outside the gene matches. The CDR3 spells CASSPSRDRVEPQHF. The CDR3 bases are TGTGCCAGCTCACCAAGCCGGGACAGGGTAGAGCCCCAGCATTTT.

The V call is TRBV20-1, the J call TRBJ2-7, with D perhaps TRBD1 (6 bases). The germline V gene encodes CDR1 DFQATT and CDR2 SNEGSKA (reference sequence). The CDR3 totals 14 residues. Trimming removed 2 bases from V and 3 bases from J, with 14 bases in between. CDR3 nucleotides: TGCAGTGCTAGATCCAGGACAGAATACTACGAGCAGTACTTC. Translated: CSARSRTEYYEQYF.

This clonotype came up many times. The chain carries TRBV19 and TRBJ1-5; D uncertain. This CDR3 has 14 residues. The V end lost 5 bases, the J end lost 0 bases, and 8 bases lay between the germline ends. Germline V gene sequence: CDR1 LNHDA, CDR2 SQIVND (reference sequence). The CDR3 DNA follows: TGTGCCAGTAGTTTGACGCATAGCAATCAGCCCCAGCATTTT. Encoded protein: CASSLTHSNQPQHF.

This clonotype has more than one count but fewer than ten. The chain couples TRBV6-1 to TRBJ1-3; D is perhaps TRBD1 (5 bases). Deletions cut 2 bases from V and 1 base from J, with 15 bases between. The CDR3 runs 17 residues. Germline V gene lookup returns CDR1 MNHNS and CDR2 SASEGT. CDR3 amino acids: CASSELRGIASGNTIYF. The CDR3 DNA reads TGTGCCAGCAGTGAACTGCGGGGGATCGCGTCTGGAAACACCATATATTTT.

This clonotype was seen a handful of times. The rearrangement uses TRBV12-3 or TRBV12-4 and TRBJ1-4; D is unclear. Trimming cost V 2 bases and J 8 bases, with 12 bases left between them. The CDR3 is 14 residues long. The CDR3 spells CASSLFGLGEKLFF. The CDR3 DNA is TGTGCCAGCAGTTTATTCGGCTTGGGGGAAAAACTGTTTTTT.

This clonotype was counted a few times. The gene calls are TRBV12-5 and TRBJ1-2; D gene uncertain. There are 13 residues in the CDR3. V lost 1 base, J lost 6 bases, and 9 bases lay in between. Looked up from germline, CDR1 is LGHNT and CDR2 is FRNRAP. The CDR3, as DNA: TGTGCTAGTGGTTTGGGGGAAGCGGATGGCTACACCTTC. Amino acids: CASGLGEADGYTF.

The V gene is TRBV6-2 or TRBV6-3, the J gene TRBJ1-6; perhaps TRBD1 as D (6 bases). The CDR3 consists of 14 residues. Germline V gene data show CDR1 as MNHEY and CDR2 as SVGEGT. The V gene lost 0 bases and the J gene lost 14 bases, with 14 bases spanning the gap. CDR3 bases: TGTGCCAGCAGTTACTCAGGGACATCCCTAACCCTCCACTTT. Its translation is CASSYSGTSLTLHF.

This clonotype was picked up many times. This chain joins TRBV28 and TRBJ1-1, with D possibly being TRBD1 (5 bases). Germline CDR1 MDHEN, CDR2 SYDVKM. There are 14 residues in the CDR3. The V and J ends lost 5 bases and 3 bases respectively, with 13 bases between them. This CDR3 is CASSPKGTDTEAFF. The CDR3 DNA sequence: TGTGCCAGCAGTCCCAAAGGGACGGACACTGAAGCTTTCTTT.

This clonotype was observed at least ten times. The chain uses TRBV7-2 and TRBJ1-6; D is uncertain. V lost 5 bases, J lost 9 bases, and 8 bases lay in between. The CDR3 consists of 12 residues. The germline CDR1 and CDR2 sequences are SGHTA and FQGNSA. CDR3: CASSLPGSPLHF. The CDR3 DNA sequence: TGTGCCAGCAGCCTTCCCGGTTCACCCCTCCACTTT.

This clonotype was found many times. The rearrangement joins TRBV4-3 to TRBJ2-3; TRBD2 might be the D (5 bases). The CDR3 has 14 amino acids. V lost 4 bases to trimming and J lost 4 bases, with 12 bases between them. Germline V gene lookup returns CDR1 LGHNA and CDR2 YSLEER. CDR3 bases: TGCGCCAGCAGCCCCTGGGCCGGGGCAGATACGCAGTATTTT. This codes for CASSPWAGADTQYF.

The chain couples TRBV20-1 to TRBJ2-1; weak D call: TRBD2 (6 bases). Trimming cost V 5 bases and J 9 bases, with 26 bases left between them. From germline, CDR1 is DFQATT and CDR2 SNEGSKA (reference sequence). The CDR3 loop spans 16 amino acids. As DNA, the CDR3 is TGCAGTGCTCGGACCGCCCGGGACTTAGGGAGATTTGAGCAGTTCTTC. Protein sequence: CSARTARDLGRFEQFF.

The rearrangement joins TRBV28 to TRBJ1-3; D possibly corresponds to TRBD1 (6 bases). The germline CDR1 and CDR2 sequences are MDHEN and SYDVKM. The length of the CDR3 is 16 residues. V lost 8 bases and J lost 9, with 26 bases in between. The CDR3, as DNA: TGTGCCAGCGGGAAAGACGGGGACATGCTGTTTGGCACCATATATTTT. It translates to CASGKDGDMLFGTIYF.

The chain combines TRBV6-2 or TRBV6-3 with TRBJ2-7; D call uncertain. This CDR3 is built from 12 residues. V was shortened by 2 bases and J by 2 bases, with 4 bases between the two germline ends. Germline CDR1 MNHEY, CDR2 SVGEGT. In DNA, the CDR3 is TGTGCCAGCAGTTACCCTCCCTACGAGCAGTACTTC. Its protein product is CASSYPPYEQYF.

This clonotype has just a few counts. The rearrangement uses TRBV20-1 and TRBJ1-1; a possible D gene is TRBD1 (6 bases). Trimming took off 3 bases at V and 1 base at J, with 12 bases between the two ends. Per the germline V gene, CDR1 is DFQATT and CDR2 is SNEGSKA (reference sequence). The CDR3 is 14 amino acids. The CDR3 region has the DNA TGCAGTGCTAGGGACTCACAGGGGAACACTGAAGCTTTCTTT. Translation gives CSARDSQGNTEAFF.

The chain links TRBV12-3 or TRBV12-4 to TRBJ1-6; 10 positions agree with TRBD1. With 5 bases clipped from V and 9 bases from J, the junction kept 7 bases outside the gene matches. The CDR3 consists of 15 residues. The CDR3 sequence is CASSTTGTGVSPLHF. The CDR3 DNA reads TGTGCCAGCAGTACAACCGGGACAGGGGTTTCACCCCTCCACTTT.

The chain is built from TRBV12-3 or TRBV12-4 and TRBJ1-4, with 7 positions matching TRBD1. The J segment lost 8 bases and the V segment lost 3 bases, leaving 3 bases of the junction unmatched. The CDR3 consists of 13 residues. This CDR3 reads CASSLGQPEKLFF. The DNA of the CDR3 is TGTGCCAGCAGTTTGGGACAGCCCGAAAAACTGTTTTTT.